The clone carrying this T cell receptor (beta chain) occurred once. Repertoires were generated with immunoSEQ multiplex PCR, while TCRdb's copy carries only in-frame clones and drops some. Here the sample spans around 47,000 clones, roughly 82% being singletons. The data stem from a study of identifying expanded T cells in peripheral blood. This CDR3 region has 16 residues. Germline CDR1 MNHNY, CDR2 SVGAGI (reference sequence). Trimming stripped 2 bases from V and 4 bases from J, with 17 bases between. The V and J genes are TRBV6-6 and TRBJ1-1; unclear D gene. The sequenced material came from blood. This TCR came from a person between 18 and 70 years old in good health. CDR3 protein: CASSYGLRGAGTEAFF. In DNA form, the CDR3 reads TGTGCCAGCAGTTACGGGCTTCGGGGAGCCGGCACTGAAGCTTTCTTT.